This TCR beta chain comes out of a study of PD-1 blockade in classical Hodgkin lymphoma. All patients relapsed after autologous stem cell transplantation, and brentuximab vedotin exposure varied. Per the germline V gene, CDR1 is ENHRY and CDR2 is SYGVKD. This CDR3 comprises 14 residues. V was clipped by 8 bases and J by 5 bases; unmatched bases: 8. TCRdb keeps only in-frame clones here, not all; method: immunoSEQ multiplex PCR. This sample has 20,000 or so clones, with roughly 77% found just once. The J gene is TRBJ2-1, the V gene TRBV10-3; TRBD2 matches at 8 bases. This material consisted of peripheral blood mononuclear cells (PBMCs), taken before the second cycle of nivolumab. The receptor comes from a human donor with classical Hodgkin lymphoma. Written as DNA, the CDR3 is TGTGCCATCGTCGGGGGGGGGACGAACAATGAGCAGTTCTTC. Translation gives CAIVGGGTNNEQFF.